This T cell receptor beta chain was profiled in a study of blood T cell repertoires in COVID-19. About the study: The United States, Italy and Spain provided the acute and convalescent COVID-19 samples.

Measured with immunoSEQ multiplex PCR; TCRdb has only the in-frame clones, and not every one. The repertoire consists of about 240,000 clones, with 82% occurring once and the leading ten covering around 12%. The CDR3 extends over 17 amino acids. V dropped 6 bases and J dropped 3 bases, with 21 bases sitting between them. Germline V gene sequence: CDR1 MNHEY, CDR2 SVGEGT. The origin of this receptor is a woman in her sixties with active or convalescent COVID-19. Input material: peripheral blood. The chain joins TRBV6-2 or TRBV6-3 to TRBJ1-3; tentatively, D is TRBD1 (6 bases). The CDR3 loop is CASSPRGGALFGNTIYF. The CDR3 DNA is TGTGCCAGCAGCCCTCGGGGGGGGGCCCTTTTTGGAAACACCATATATTTT.